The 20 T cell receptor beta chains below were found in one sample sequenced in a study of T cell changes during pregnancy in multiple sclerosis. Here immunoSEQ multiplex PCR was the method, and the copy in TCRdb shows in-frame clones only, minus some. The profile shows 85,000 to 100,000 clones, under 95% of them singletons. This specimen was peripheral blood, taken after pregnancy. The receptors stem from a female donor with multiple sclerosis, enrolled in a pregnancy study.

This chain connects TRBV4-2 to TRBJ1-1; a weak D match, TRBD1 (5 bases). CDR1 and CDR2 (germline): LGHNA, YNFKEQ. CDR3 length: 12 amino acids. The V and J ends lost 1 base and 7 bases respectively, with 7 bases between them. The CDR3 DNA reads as TGTGCCAGCAGCCAAGGCGGGGGTGAAGCTTTCTTT. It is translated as CASSQGGGEAFF.

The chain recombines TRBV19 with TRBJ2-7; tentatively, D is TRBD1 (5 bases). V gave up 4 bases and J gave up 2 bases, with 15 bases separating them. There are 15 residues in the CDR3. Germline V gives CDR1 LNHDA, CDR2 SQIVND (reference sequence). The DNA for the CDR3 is TGTGCCAGTAGTAGGGGAAAGGGGCAAACCTACGAGCAGTACTTC. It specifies CASSRGKGQTYEQYF.

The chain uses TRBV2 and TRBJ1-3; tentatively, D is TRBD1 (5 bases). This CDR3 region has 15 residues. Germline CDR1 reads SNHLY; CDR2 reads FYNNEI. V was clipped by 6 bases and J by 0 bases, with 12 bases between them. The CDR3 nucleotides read TGTGCCAGCAGCCCACAGGTACTCTCTGGAAACACCATATATTTT. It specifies CASSPQVLSGNTIYF. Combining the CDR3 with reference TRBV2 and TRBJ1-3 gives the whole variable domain EPEVTQTPSHQVTQMGQEVILRCVPISNHLYFYWYRQILGQKVEFLVSFYNNEISEKSEIFDDQFSVERPDGSNFTLKIRSTKLEDSAMYFCASSPQVLSGNTIYFGEGSWLTVV.

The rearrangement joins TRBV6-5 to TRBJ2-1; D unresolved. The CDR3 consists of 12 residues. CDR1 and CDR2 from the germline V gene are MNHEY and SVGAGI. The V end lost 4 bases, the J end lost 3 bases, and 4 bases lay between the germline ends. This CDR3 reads CASSFGYNEQFF. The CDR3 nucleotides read TGTGCCAGCAGTTTCGGCTACAATGAGCAGTTCTTC.

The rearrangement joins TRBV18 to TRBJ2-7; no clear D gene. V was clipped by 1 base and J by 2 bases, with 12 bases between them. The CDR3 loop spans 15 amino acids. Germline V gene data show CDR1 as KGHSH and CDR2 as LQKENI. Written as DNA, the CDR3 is TGTGCCAGCTCACCACAAAGCGAGTCCACCTACGAGCAGTACTTC. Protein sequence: CASSPQSESTYEQYF.

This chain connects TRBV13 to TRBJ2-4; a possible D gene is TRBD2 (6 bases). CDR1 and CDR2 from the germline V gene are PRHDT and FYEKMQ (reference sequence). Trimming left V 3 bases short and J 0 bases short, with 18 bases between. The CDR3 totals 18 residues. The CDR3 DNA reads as TGTGCCAGCAGCTTCGACGGTCGGGAGTTGACAGCCAAAAACATTCAGTACTTC. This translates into CASSFDGRELTAKNIQYF.

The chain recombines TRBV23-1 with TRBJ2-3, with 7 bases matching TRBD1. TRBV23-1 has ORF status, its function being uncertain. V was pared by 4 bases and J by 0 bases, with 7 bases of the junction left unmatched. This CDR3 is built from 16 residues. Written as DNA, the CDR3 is TGCGCCAGCAGTCTACAACAGGGGATTAGCACAGATACGCAGTATTTT. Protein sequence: CASSLQQGISTDTQYF.

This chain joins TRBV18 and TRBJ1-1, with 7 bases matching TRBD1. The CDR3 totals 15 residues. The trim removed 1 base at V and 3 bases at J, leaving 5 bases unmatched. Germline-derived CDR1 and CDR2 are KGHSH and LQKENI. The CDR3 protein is CASSPQGAVDTEAFF. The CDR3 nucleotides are TGTGCCAGCTCACCACAGGGGGCGGTGGACACTGAAGCTTTCTTT. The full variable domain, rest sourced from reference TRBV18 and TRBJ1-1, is NAGVMQNPRHLVRRRGQEARLRCSPMKGHSHVYWYRQLPEEGLKFMVYLQKENIIDESGMPKERFSAEFPKEGPSILRIQQVVRGDSAAYFCASSPQGAVDTEAFFGQGTRLTVV.

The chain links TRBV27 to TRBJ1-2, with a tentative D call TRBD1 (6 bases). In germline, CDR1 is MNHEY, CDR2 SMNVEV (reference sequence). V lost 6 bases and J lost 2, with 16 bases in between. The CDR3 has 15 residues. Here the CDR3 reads CASRDYSGTNYGYTF. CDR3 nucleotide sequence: TGTGCCAGCAGAGACTACAGCGGGACAAACTATGGCTACACCTTC.

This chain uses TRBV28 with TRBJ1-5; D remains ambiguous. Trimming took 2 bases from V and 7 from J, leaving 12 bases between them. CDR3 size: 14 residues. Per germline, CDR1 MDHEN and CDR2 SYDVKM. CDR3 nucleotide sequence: TGTGCCAGCAGTTTACCTGGTACGGGGCAGCCCCAGCATTTT. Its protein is CASSLPGTGQPQHF. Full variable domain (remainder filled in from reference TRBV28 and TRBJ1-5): DVKVTQSSRYLVKRTGEKVFLECVQDMDHENMFWYRQDPGLGLRLIYFSYDVKMKEKGDIPEGYSVSREKKERFSLILESASTNQTSMYLCASSLPGTGQPQHFGDGTRLSIL.

CDR3 amino acids: CASSESGGGYNEQFF. CDR3 DNA sequence: TGTGCCAGCAGTGAGTCCGGGGGGGGGTACAATGAGCAGTTCTTC. This chain joins TRBV6-1 and TRBJ2-1, with TRBD2 identical over 8 bases. Unmatched junction bases numbered 5, after V lost 3 bases and J lost 4 bases. This CDR3 spans 15 amino acids. From germline, CDR1 is MNHNS and CDR2 SASEGT.

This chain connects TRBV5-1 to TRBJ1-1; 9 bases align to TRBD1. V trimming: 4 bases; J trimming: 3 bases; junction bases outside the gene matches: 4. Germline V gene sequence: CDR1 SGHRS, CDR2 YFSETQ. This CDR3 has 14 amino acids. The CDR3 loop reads CASSPGQGYTEAFF. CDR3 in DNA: TGCGCCAGCAGCCCGGGACAGGGTTACACTGAAGCTTTCTTT.

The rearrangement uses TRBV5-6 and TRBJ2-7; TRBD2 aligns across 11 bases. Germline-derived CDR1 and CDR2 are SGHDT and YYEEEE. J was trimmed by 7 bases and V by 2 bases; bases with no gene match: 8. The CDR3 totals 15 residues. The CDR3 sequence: CASSFMTSGIGEQYF. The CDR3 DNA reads TGTGCCAGCAGCTTCATGACTAGCGGGATCGGTGAGCAGTACTTC.

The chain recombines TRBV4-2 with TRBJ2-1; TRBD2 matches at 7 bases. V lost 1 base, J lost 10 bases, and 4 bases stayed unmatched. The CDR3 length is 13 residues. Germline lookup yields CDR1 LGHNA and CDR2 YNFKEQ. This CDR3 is CASSQAGGREQFF. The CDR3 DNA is TGTGCCAGCAGCCAAGCGGGAGGTCGCGAGCAGTTCTTC.

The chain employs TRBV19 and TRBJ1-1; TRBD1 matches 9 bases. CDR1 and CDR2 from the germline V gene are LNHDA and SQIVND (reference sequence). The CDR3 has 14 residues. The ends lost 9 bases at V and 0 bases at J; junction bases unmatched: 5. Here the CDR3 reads CASARDRVNTEAFF. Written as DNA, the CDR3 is TGTGCCAGCGCAAGGGACAGGGTGAACACTGAAGCTTTCTTT.

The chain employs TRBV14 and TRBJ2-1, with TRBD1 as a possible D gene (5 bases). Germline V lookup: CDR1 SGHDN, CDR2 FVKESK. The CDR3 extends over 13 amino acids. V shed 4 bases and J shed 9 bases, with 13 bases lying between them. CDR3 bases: TGTGCCAGCAGCCCCCGCAGGGTAGGTGAGCAGTTCTTC. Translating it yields CASSPRRVGEQFF.

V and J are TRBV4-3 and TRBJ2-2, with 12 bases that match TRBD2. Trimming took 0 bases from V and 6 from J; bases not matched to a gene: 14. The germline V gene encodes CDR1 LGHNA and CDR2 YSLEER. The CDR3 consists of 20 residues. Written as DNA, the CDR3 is TGCGCCAGCAGCCAAGAAGGGACTAGCGGGTTGGGGGGTTCAGCCGGGGAGCTGTTTTTT. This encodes CASSQEGTSGLGGSAGELFF.

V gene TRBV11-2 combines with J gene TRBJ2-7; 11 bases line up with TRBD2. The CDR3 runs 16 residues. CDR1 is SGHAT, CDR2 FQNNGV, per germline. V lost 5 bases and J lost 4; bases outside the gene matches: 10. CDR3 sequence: CASSPPGTSGQYEQYF. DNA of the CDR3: TGTGCCAGCAGCCCCCCTGGGACTAGCGGACAGTACGAGCAGTACTTC.

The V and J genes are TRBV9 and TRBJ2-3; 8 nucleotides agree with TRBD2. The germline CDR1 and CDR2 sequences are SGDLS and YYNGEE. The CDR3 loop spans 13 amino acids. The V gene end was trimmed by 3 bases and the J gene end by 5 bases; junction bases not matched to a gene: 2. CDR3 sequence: CASSGLAGDTQYF. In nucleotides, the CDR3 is TGTGCCAGCAGCGGCCTAGCGGGAGATACGCAGTATTTT.

This chain's CDR3 is CASSALSLPGANQPQHF. The CDR3 coding sequence is TGTGCCAGCTCAGCCCTGTCATTGCCAGGGGCGAATCAGCCCCAGCATTTT. The chain carries TRBV18 and TRBJ1-5, with D perhaps TRBD1 (6 bases). This CDR3 contains 17 residues. From germline, CDR1 is KGHSH and CDR2 LQKENI. V dropped 5 bases and J dropped 4 bases, with 21 bases sitting between them. The entire variable domain, with the rest obtained from reference TRBV18 and TRBJ1-5, is as follows: NAGVMQNPRHLVRRRGQEARLRCSPMKGHSHVYWYRQLPEEGLKFMVYLQKENIIDESGMPKERFSAEFPKEGPSILRIQQVVRGDSAAYFCASSALSLPGANQPQHFGDGTRLSIL.